What follows describes a single TCR beta chain. Its matching antigen is unknown. The data belong to a study of shared clonotypes between healthy human individuals. Study results and caveats: Several donors held roughly 5% of naive CD4 clonotypes in common. What naive subsets generally showed was a larger estimated richness than memory subsets showed.

Genomic DNA belonging to each subset was distributed in equal measure over several immunoSEQ plates. Method: immunoSEQ multiplex PCR; TCRdb's copy keeps in-frame clones and lacks some. This sample has 2 million to 2.5 million clones; less than 95% occur once, and the top ten carry approximately 0.41%. V lost 11 bases and J lost 1, with 14 bases in between. CDR1 and CDR2 (germline): MDHEN, SYDVKM. The CDR3 is made up of 14 amino acids. The sequence came from a man aged 18 to 30 in good health. Some clones in this sample may be carry-over from other donors' samples. Material: naive CD4+ T cells from PBMCs. As for subset: CD45RA+ positively selected. This chain uses TRBV28 with TRBJ2-2; D gene uncertain. The CDR3: CAVPPGKNTGELFF. CDR3 nucleotides: TGTGCCGTCCCCCCTGGCAAGAACACCGGGGAGCTGTTTTTT.